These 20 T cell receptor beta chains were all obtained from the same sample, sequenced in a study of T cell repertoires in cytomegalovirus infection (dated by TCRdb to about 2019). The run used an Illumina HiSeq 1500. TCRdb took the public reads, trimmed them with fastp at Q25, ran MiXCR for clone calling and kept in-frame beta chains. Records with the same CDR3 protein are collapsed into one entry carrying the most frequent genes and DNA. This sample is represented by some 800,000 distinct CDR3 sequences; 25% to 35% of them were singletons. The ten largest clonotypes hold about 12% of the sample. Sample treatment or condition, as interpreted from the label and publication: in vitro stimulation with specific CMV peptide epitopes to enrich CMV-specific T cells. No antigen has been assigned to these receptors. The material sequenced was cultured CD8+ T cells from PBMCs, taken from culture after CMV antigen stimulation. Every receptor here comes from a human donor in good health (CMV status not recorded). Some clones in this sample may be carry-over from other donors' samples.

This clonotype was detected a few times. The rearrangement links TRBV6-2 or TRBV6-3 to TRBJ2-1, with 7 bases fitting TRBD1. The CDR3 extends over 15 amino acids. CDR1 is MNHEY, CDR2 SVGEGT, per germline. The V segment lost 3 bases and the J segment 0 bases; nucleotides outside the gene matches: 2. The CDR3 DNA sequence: TGTGCCAGCAGTTATCAGGGGGTCTCCTACAATGAGCAGTTCTTC. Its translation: CASSYQGVSYNEQFF.

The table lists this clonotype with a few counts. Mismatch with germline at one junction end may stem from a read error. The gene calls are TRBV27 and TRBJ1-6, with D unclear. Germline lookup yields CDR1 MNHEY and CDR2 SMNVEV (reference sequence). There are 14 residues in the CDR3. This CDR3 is CASSWVGMNSHLHF. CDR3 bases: TGTGCCAGCAGTTGGGTGGGGATGAATTCACACCTCCACTTT.

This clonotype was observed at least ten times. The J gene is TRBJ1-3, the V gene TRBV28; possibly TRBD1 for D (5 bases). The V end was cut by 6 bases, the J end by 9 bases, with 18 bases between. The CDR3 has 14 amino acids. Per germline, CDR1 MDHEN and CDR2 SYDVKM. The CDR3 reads CASSPGSLGGTIYF. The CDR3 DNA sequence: TGTGCCAGCAGCCCAGGGTCTTTGGGGGGCACCATATATTTT.

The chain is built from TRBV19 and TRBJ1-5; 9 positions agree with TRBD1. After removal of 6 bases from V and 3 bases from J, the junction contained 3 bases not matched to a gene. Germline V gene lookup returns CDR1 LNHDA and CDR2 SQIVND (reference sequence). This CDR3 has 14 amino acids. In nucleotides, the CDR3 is TGTGCCAGTAGACGACAGGGGGACAATCAGCCCCAGCATTTT. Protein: CASRRQGDNQPQHF. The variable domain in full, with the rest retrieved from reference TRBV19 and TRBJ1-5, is DGGITQSPKYLFRKEGQNVTLSCEQNLNHDAMYWYRQDPGQGLRLIYYSQIVNDFQKGDIAEGYSVSREKKESFPLTVTSAQKNPTAFYLCASRRQGDNQPQHFGDGTRLSIL.

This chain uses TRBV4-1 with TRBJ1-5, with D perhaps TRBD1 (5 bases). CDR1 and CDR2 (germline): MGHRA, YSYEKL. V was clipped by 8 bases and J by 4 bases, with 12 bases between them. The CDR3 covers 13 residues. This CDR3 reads CASGQELNQPQHF. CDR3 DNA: TGCGCCAGCGGACAAGAACTTAATCAGCCCCAGCATTTT.

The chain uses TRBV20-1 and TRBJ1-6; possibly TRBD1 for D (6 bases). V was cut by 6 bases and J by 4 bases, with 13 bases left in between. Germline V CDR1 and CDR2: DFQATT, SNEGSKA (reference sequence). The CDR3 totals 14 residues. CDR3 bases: TGCAGTGCCGCCGACAGGTGGTATAATTCACCCCTCCACTTT. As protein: CSAADRWYNSPLHF.

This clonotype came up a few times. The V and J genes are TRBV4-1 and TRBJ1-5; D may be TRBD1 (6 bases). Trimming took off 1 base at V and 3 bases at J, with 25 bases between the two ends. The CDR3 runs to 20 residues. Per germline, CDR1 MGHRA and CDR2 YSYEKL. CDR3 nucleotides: TGCGCCAGCAGCCAAGTTCCCGGGACATCAACCTGGGGGATCAATCAGCCCCAGCATTTT. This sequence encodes CASSQVPGTSTWGINQPQHF.

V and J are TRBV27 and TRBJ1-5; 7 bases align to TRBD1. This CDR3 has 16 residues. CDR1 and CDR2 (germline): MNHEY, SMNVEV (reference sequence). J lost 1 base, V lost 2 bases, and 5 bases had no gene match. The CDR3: CASSLGTGQSNQPQHF. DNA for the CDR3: TGTGCCAGCAGTTTAGGGACGGGACAGAGCAATCAGCCCCAGCATTTT.

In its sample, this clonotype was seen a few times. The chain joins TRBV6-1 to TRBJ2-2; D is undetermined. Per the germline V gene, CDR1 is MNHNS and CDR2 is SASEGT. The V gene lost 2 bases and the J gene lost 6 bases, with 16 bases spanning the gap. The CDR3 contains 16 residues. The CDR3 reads CASSESASGISGELFF. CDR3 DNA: TGTGCCAGCAGTGAATCGGCTAGTGGTATATCCGGGGAGCTGTTTTTT.

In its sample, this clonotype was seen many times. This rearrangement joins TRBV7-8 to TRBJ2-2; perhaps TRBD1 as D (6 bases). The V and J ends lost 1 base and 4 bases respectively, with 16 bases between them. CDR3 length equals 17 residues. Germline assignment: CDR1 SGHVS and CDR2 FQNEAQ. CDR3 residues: CASSLENRVMSTGELFF. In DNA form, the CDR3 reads TGTGCCAGCAGCTTAGAGAACAGGGTGATGAGCACCGGGGAGCTGTTTTTT.

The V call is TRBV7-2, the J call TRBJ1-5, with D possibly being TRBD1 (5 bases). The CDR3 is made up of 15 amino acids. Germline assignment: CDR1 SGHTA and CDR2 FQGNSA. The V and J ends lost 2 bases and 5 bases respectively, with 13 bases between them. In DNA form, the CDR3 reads TGTGCCAGCAGCTTATACGGTGACAGCTATCAGCCCCAGCATTTT. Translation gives CASSLYGDSYQPQHF.

The CDR3 spells CASSDRGTYNEQFF. In nucleotides, the CDR3 is TGTGCCAGCTCCGACAGGGGAACCTACAATGAGCAGTTCTTC. The chain links TRBV5-4 to TRBJ2-1; 8 nucleotides line up with TRBD1. This CDR3 spans 14 amino acids. Trimming took 7 bases from V and 2 from J; bases not matched to a gene: 5. The germline V gene has CDR1 SGHNT and CDR2 YYREEE (reference sequence).

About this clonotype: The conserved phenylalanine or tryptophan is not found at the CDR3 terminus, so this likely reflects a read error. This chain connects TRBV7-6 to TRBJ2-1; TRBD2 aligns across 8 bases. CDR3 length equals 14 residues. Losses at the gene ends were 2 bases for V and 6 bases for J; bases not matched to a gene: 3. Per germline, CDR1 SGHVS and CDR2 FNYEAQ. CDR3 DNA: TGTGCCAGCAGCTTATCGGGGGGGCGCAATGAGCAGTTCCTC. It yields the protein CASSLSGGRNEQFL.

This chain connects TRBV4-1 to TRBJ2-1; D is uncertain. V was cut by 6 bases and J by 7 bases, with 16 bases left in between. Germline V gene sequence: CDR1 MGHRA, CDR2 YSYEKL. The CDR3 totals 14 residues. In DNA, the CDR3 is TGCGCCAGCAGGGCGGACGATCTCGGAAATGAGCAGTTCTTC. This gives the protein CASRADDLGNEQFF.

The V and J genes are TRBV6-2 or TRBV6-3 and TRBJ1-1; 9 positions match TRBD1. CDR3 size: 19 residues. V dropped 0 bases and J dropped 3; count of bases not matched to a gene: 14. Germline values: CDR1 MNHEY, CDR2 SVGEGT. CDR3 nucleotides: TGTGCCAGCAGTTACTCGCTTTGGGGAAGACAGGGGGACGACACTGAAGCTTTCTTT. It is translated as CASSYSLWGRQGDDTEAFF.

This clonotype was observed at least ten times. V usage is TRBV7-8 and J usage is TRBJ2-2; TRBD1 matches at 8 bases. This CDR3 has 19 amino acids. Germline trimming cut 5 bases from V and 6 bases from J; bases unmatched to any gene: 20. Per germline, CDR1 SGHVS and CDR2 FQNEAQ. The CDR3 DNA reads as TGTGCCAGCAGCCATAGGGCTCCCAGGACAGGGTATGGGGCCGGGGAGCTGTTTTTT. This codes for CASSHRAPRTGYGAGELFF.

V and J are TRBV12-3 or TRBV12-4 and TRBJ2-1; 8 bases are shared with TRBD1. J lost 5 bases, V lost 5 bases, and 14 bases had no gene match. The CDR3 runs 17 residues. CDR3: CASSGGFGQGINNEQFF. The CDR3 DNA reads TGTGCCAGCAGTGGTGGGTTCGGACAGGGAATCAACAATGAGCAGTTCTTC.

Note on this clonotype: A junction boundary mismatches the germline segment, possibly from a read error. In DNA form, the CDR3 reads TGTGCCAACAGTTTCGGGACAAACGCTAACTATGGCTACACCTTC. Translated, it gives CANSFGTNANYGYTF. The V call is TRBV6-8, the J call TRBJ1-2, with a possible D match to TRBD1 (6 bases). In germline, CDR1 is MNHGY, CDR2 SAAAGT. This CDR3 contains 15 residues.

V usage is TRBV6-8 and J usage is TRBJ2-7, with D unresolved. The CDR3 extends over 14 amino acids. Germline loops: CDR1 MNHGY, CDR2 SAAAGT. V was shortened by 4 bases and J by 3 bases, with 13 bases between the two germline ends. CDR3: CASSFSSYLYEQYF. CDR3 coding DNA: TGTGCCAGCAGTTTTAGCAGTTATCTCTACGAGCAGTACTTC.

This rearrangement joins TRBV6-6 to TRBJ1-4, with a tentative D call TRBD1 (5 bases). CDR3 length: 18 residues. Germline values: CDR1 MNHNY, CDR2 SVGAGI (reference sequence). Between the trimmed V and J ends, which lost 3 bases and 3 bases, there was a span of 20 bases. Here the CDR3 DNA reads TGTGCCAGCAGTTATCACGTCGGGGGAAGCGGATCTAATGAAAAACTGTTTTTT. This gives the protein CASSYHVGGSGSNEKLFF.